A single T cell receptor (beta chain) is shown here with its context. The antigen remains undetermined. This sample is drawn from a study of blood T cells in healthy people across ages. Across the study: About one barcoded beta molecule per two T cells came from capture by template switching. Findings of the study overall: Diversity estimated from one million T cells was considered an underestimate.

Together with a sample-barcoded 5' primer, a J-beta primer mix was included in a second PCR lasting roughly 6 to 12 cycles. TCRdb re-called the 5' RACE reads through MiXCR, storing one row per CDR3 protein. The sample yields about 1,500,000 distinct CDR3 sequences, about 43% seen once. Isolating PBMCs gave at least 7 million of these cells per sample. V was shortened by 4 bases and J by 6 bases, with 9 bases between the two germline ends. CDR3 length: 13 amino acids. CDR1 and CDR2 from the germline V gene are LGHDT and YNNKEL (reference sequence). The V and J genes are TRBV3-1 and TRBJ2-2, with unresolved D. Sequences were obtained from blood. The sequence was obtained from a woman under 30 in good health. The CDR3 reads CASSRLGPGELFF. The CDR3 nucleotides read TGTGCCAGCAGCCGGCTAGGCCCCGGGGAGCTGTTTTTT. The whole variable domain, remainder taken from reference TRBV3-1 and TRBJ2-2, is DTAVSQTPKYLVTQMGNDKSIKCEQNLGHDTMYWYKQDSKKFLKIMFSYNNKELIINETVPNRFSPKSPDKAHLNLHINSLELGDSAVYFCASSRLGPGELFFGEGSRLTVL.